Listed below are T cell receptor beta chains from one sample, sequenced in a study of CD8 T cells in Susac syndrome. One entry per CDR3 protein results from TCRdb running MiXCR on the immunoSEQ multiplex PCR reads. Among about 250,000 distinct CDR3 sequences listed, 85% to 95% were seen once. Material for sequencing was CD4+ T cells from PBMCs. The receptor source for this set is a human donor with multiple sclerosis. Both conserved end residues are part of each CDR3.

v_call: TRBV10-3
j_call: TRBJ2-7
cdr3_aa: CATRTSGYEQYF

v_call: TRBV5-1
j_call: TRBJ1-1
cdr3_aa: CASSQTFEGTEAFF

v_call: TRBV29-1
j_call: TRBJ1-4
cdr3_aa: CSVEVQQNEKLFF

v_call: TRBV7-6
j_call: TRBJ2-7
cdr3_aa: CASSLAAGTYEQYF

v_call: TRBV12-3/TRBV12-4
j_call: TRBJ1-5
cdr3_aa: CASTRGVVNQPQHF

v_call: TRBV4-1
j_call: TRBJ2-5
cdr3_aa: CASSQDQSGLKQETQYF

v_call: TRBV29-1
j_call: TRBJ1-1
cdr3_aa: CSVGGDSSNTEAFF

v_call: TRBV9
j_call: TRBJ2-2
cdr3_aa: CASSVTLQNTGELFF

v_call: TRBV4-1
j_call: TRBJ2-3
cdr3_aa: CASSQSPDHTDTQYF

v_call: TRBV7-9
j_call: TRBJ1-2
cdr3_aa: CASSLDGANYGYTF

v_call: TRBV10-3
j_call: TRBJ1-4
cdr3_aa: CAIRDPFKAASEKLFF

v_call: TRBV10-3
j_call: TRBJ1-6
cdr3_aa: CAISSDRLNSPLHF

v_call: TRBV7-6
j_call: TRBJ2-1
cdr3_aa: CASSSLPWGNEQFF

v_call: TRBV11-2
j_call: TRBJ1-2
cdr3_aa: CASSLGPFSTYGYTF

v_call: TRBV7-3
j_call: TRBJ2-1
cdr3_aa: CASSLSRGSYNEQFF

v_call: TRBV7-7
j_call: TRBJ2-3
cdr3_aa: CASSLAPGTDTQYF

v_call: TRBV10-3
j_call: TRBJ2-5
cdr3_aa: CAIRDDKEYQETQYF

v_call: TRBV19
j_call: TRBJ2-2
cdr3_aa: CASRSGGELFF

v_call: TRBV2
j_call: TRBJ2-3
cdr3_aa: CASKAGWADTQYF

v_call: TRBV5-1
j_call: TRBJ2-2
cdr3_aa: CASSLAGDTNTGELFF

v_call: TRBV2
j_call: TRBJ2-1
cdr3_aa: CASSPGLSSYNEQFF

v_call: TRBV7-9
j_call: TRBJ2-3
cdr3_aa: CASRGGPDTQYF

v_call: TRBV29-1
j_call: TRBJ2-5
cdr3_aa: CSVEGGQGQETQYF

v_call: TRBV10-2
j_call: TRBJ1-5
cdr3_aa: CASSESGGDQPQHF

v_call: TRBV5-4
j_call: TRBJ1-2
cdr3_aa: CASSSTGGRDGYTF

v_call: TRBV13
j_call: TRBJ2-3
cdr3_aa: CASSVPGRPDTQYF

v_call: TRBV24-1
j_call: TRBJ1-5
cdr3_aa: CATSEGGRNSNQPQHF

v_call: TRBV5-4
j_call: TRBJ1-2
cdr3_aa: CASSLPGRGGYTF

v_call: TRBV2
j_call: TRBJ2-2
cdr3_aa: CASRPRGPNTGELFF

v_call: TRBV29-1
j_call: TRBJ1-1
cdr3_aa: CSVTGGMNTEAFF